This TCR beta chain was identified in a study of blood T cell repertoires in COVID-19. Study summary: T cells, B-cell-depleted T cells, or PBMCs provided the cDNA or gDNA that served as material.

The germline gives CDR1 LNHDA, CDR2 SQIVND (reference sequence). This CDR3 is built from 17 residues. V lost 5 bases, J lost 8 bases, and 18 bases stayed unmatched. Profiled with immunoSEQ multiplex PCR; TCRdb holds only in-frame clones, not every one. The sample yields about 72,000 clones, roughly 82% seen once. Sequencing was done on a sample of peripheral blood. The TCR was taken from a man in his fifties or sixties with acute or convalescent COVID-19. The chain employs TRBV19 and TRBJ1-2; 9 nucleotides align to TRBD1. In DNA form, the CDR3 reads TGTGCCAGTAGTCTACCGGGACAGGGTTTGTTATCGAACGGCTACACCTTC. Translation: CASSLPGQGLLSNGYTF.